These 8 T cell receptor beta chains originate from one sample sequenced in a study of radiation and T cells in renal cell carcinoma. Indicated time point: blood 2 weeks post-SBRT. Treatment described: 15 Gy SBRT to primary tumor, nephrectomy 4 weeks later. Clones were read by immunoSEQ multiplex PCR, and TCRdb kept only the in-frame ones, dropping some. This table holds tens of thousands of clones, around three quarters found once. Source: blood, taken from a patient whose treatment included radiotherapy and nephrectomy. Receptors originate from a man aged 60 to 75 with renal cell carcinoma.

The chain employs TRBV9 and TRBJ1-2, with 8 bases fitting TRBD1. Trimming at V came to 0 bases and at J to 8 bases, leaving 3 bases not matched to a gene. Germline CDR1 and CDR2: SGDLS and YYNGEE. The CDR3 is 13 amino acids. The CDR3 loop reads CASSVGDRTGYTF. CDR3 DNA: TGTGCCAGCAGCGTAGGGGACAGGACGGGCTACACCTTC. The complete variable domain, with remaining parts taken from reference TRBV9 and TRBJ1-2, reads DSGVTQTPKHLITATGQRVTLRCSPRSGDLSVYWYQQSLDQGLQFLIQYYNGEERAKGNILERFSAQQFPDLHSELNLSSLELGDSALYFCASSVGDRTGYTFGSGTRLTVV.

This clone has a handful of counts. The chain joins TRBV6-1 to TRBJ2-3, with TRBD1 matching over 9 bases. The CDR3 has 16 residues. V shed 3 bases, J shed 1 base, and the junction held 5 bases outside the gene matches. The germline V gene encodes CDR1 MNHNS and CDR2 SASEGT. Here the CDR3 reads CASSDVRDRGTDTQYF. The CDR3 DNA reads as TGTGCCAGCAGTGACGTCCGGGACAGGGGCACAGATACGCAGTATTTT.

V is TRBV4-3 and J is TRBJ2-1, with 13 bases identical to TRBD2. The V and J ends lost 0 bases and 3 bases, in that order; junction bases with no gene match: 8. The CDR3 extends over 19 amino acids. In germline, CDR1 is LGHNA, CDR2 YSLEER. This CDR3 is CASSQDLLLAGGNYNEQFF. In nucleotides, the CDR3 is TGCGCCAGCAGCCAAGATCTCCTACTAGCGGGGGGGAACTACAATGAGCAGTTCTTC.

This chain links TRBV5-6 with TRBJ2-7; 8 bases map to TRBD1. Germline V gene sequence: CDR1 SGHDT, CDR2 YYEEEE. The CDR3 spans 16 residues. The V and J ends lost 4 bases and 4 bases, in that order; junction bases with no gene match: 13. CDR3 amino acids: CASSRGLDRASYEQYF. The CDR3 DNA reads as TGTGCCAGCAGCCGAGGACTGGACAGGGCCTCTTACGAGCAGTACTTC. Full variable domain (outside the CDR3, taken from reference TRBV5-6 and TRBJ2-7): DAGVTQSPTHLIKTRGQQVTLRCSPKSGHDTVSWYQQALGQGPQFIFQYYEEEERQRGNFPDRFSGHQFPNYSSELNVNALLLGDSALYLCASSRGLDRASYEQYFGPGTRLTVT.

Regarding this clone: The junction does not match germline at one end; this may be a read error. The chain combines TRBV19 with TRBJ1-5, with 12 bases fitting TRBD1. Germline CDR1 reads LNHDA; CDR2 reads SQIVND (reference sequence). The CDR3 totals 16 residues. The CDR3 sequence: CASSVDGTGGSQPQHF. The DNA for the CDR3 is TGTGCCAGTAGTGTAGACGGGACAGGGGGCAGTCAGCCCCAGCATTTT.

This rearrangement joins TRBV2 to TRBJ1-2, with a tentative D call TRBD1 (5 bases). The V end lost 2 bases, the J end lost 8 bases, and 12 bases lay between the germline ends. The germline CDR1 and CDR2 sequences are SNHLY and FYNNEI. The length of the CDR3 is 13 residues. The CDR3 DNA sequence: TGTGCCAGCAGTGAACAGGGATTGGGCGGCTACACCTTC. Translated, it gives CASSEQGLGGYTF.

The CDR3 here is CASSLERTDTQYF. For the CDR3, the DNA is TGTGCCAGCAGCTTAGAACGGACAGATACGCAGTATTTT. This rearrangement joins TRBV7-7 to TRBJ2-3; no reliable D call. This CDR3 is 13 amino acids long. Germline loops: CDR1 SSHAT, CDR2 FNYEAQ (reference sequence). Trimming took off 1 base at V and 3 bases at J, with 5 bases between the two ends.

The rearrangement uses TRBV5-4 and TRBJ2-3, with 12 bases identical to TRBD2. CDR1 SGHNT and CDR2 YYREEE come from the germline V gene (reference sequence). Losses at the gene ends were 0 bases for V and 4 bases for J; bases not matched to a gene: 6. The CDR3 loop spans 17 amino acids. The CDR3 sequence is CASSLDLAGGPADTQYF. DNA of the CDR3: TGTGCCAGCAGCTTGGATCTAGCGGGGGGGCCTGCAGATACGCAGTATTTT.